The next 16 T cell receptor beta chains were all read from a single sample in a study of patients and donors after allogeneic stem cell transplantation. MiXCR was run by TCRdb on the RT-PCR reads, yielding one entry per CDR3 protein. The table lists approximately 200,000 distinct CDR3 sequences, around two fifths of them singletons. The sample taken for sequencing was blood, either unsorted or a sorted T cell fraction (not recorded which). The receptors come from a human donor who was either an allogeneic HSCT recipient or a stem cell or donor lymphocyte infusion donor (not recorded which). It is not recorded whose cells these are; they may come from a transplant donor.

This chain connects TRBV7-8 to TRBJ1-1; no firm D call. V dropped 1 base and J dropped 7 bases, with 10 bases sitting between them. Germline V lookup: CDR1 SGHVS, CDR2 FQNEAQ. The CDR3 totals 13 residues. CDR3 bases: TGTGCCAGCAGCTTAGGTCGGACCTATGAAGCTTTCTTT. Its translation is CASSLGRTYEAFF.

The CDR3 spells CASSQAGSVEEKLFF. The CDR3 DNA is TGTGCCAGCAGCCAGGCAGGGAGTGTGGAGGAAAAACTGTTTTTT. The rearrangement links TRBV9 to TRBJ1-4, with a tentative D call TRBD1 (5 bases). V shed 4 bases and J shed 8 bases, with 18 bases lying between them. The CDR3 extends over 15 amino acids. Per the germline V gene, CDR1 is SGDLS and CDR2 is YYNGEE.

The CDR3 DNA reads as TGTGCCAGCAGCTTCCTTGGACTAGCGGCGAGGACCGGGGAGCTGTTTTTT. It translates to CASSFLGLAARTGELFF. The V call is TRBV5-6, the J call TRBJ2-2, with 10 positions matching TRBD2. This CDR3 is 17 amino acids long. V lost 2 bases to trimming and J lost 5 bases; unmatched junction nucleotides: 9. Per germline, CDR1 SGHDT and CDR2 YYEEEE.

This clonotype was counted between two and nine times. J is TRBJ2-2 and V is TRBV10-3; D is possibly TRBD1 (6 bases). The germline V and J ends were trimmed by 6 bases and 4 bases, with 12 bases remaining between them. Germline lookup yields CDR1 ENHRY and CDR2 SYGVKD. CDR3 length: 14 amino acids. The CDR3 bases are TGTGCCATCAGGCCGGGACATCTCACCGGGGAGCTGTTTTTT. Its translation is CAIRPGHLTGELFF.

This clonotype has ten or more counts. The CDR3 DNA sequence: TGCGCCAGCAGAAAAACAGGATACACTGAAGCTTTCTTT. Protein sequence: CASRKTGYTEAFF. The chain combines TRBV5-1 with TRBJ1-1, with D perhaps matching TRBD1 (5 bases). Germline-derived CDR1 and CDR2 are SGHRS and YFSETQ. Trimming shortened V by 5 bases and J by 3 bases, and 11 bases separated the two germline ends. The CDR3 sequence is 13 residues long.

The chain joins TRBV29-1 to TRBJ1-1; the match to TRBD1 covers 9 bases. The CDR3 sequence is 14 residues long. Looked up from germline, CDR1 is SQVTM and CDR2 is ANQGSEA. Trimming cost V 4 bases and J 5 bases; bases outside gene matches: 8. The CDR3, as DNA: TGCAGCGTTGGTTACAGGGGGCGCGAGACTGAAGCTTTCTTT. Its translation is CSVGYRGRETEAFF.

This clonotype turned up a few times. This chain connects TRBV7-2 to TRBJ1-5; 7 nucleotides match TRBD1. CDR1 is SGHTA and CDR2 is FQGNSA in the germline V gene. V was pared by 1 base and J by 4 bases, with 13 bases of the junction left unmatched. This CDR3 spans 18 amino acids. CDR3 in DNA: TGTGCCAGCAGCTTAGAGGGCTCAGAGGGGGCTGGAAATCAGCCCCAGCATTTT. It translates to CASSLEGSEGAGNQPQHF.

This clonotype was seen a few times. This chain connects TRBV25-1 to TRBJ2-7; D not certain. Trimming took off 2 bases at V and 3 bases at J, with 8 bases between the two ends. The germline V gene has CDR1 MGHDK and CDR2 SYGVNS. This CDR3 spans 13 amino acids. CDR3: CASSEGWNYEQYF. CDR3 DNA sequence: TGTGCCAGCAGTGAAGGATGGAACTACGAGCAGTACTTC.

J is TRBJ1-5 and V is TRBV19; no reliable D call. The CDR3 length is 13 residues. The germline gives CDR1 LNHDA, CDR2 SQIVND (reference sequence). Trimming removed 4 bases at V and 7 bases at J, with 11 bases between. As DNA, the CDR3 is TGTGCCAGTAGTACCGACATAGGGCAGCCCCAGCATTTT. Amino acids: CASSTDIGQPQHF. The full variable domain, its missing parts supplied by reference TRBV19 and TRBJ1-5, is DGGITQSPKYLFRKEGQNVTLSCEQNLNHDAMYWYRQDPGQGLRLIYYSQIVNDFQKGDIAEGYSVSREKKESFPLTVTSAQKNPTAFYLCASSTDIGQPQHFGDGTRLSIL.

This clonotype has only a few counts. CDR3 amino acids: CASSLGGGRVADTQYF. For the CDR3, the DNA is TGTGCCAGCAGTTTAGGAGGAGGGCGGGTGGCAGATACGCAGTATTTT. The V and J genes are TRBV12-3 or TRBV12-4 and TRBJ2-3; D is possibly TRBD2 (6 bases). The CDR3 is 16 amino acids. V lost 1 base to trimming and J lost 4 bases, with 15 bases between them.

This clonotype was detected only a few times. The J gene is TRBJ1-1, the V gene TRBV4-3; unclear D gene. The germline V and J ends were trimmed by 1 base and 2 bases, with 23 bases remaining between them. From germline, CDR1 is LGHNA and CDR2 YSLEER. The CDR3 is 19 amino acids. CDR3 protein: CASSQVTFMRFTINTEAFF. The DNA of the CDR3 is TGCGCCAGCAGCCAAGTTACCTTCATGCGGTTCACCATTAACACTGAAGCTTTCTTT.

The genes are TRBV3-1 and TRBJ2-7; D possibly corresponds to TRBD2 (5 bases). Trimming stripped 4 bases from V and 5 bases from J, with 21 bases between. Per the germline V gene, CDR1 is LGHDT and CDR2 is YNNKEL (reference sequence). This CDR3 comprises 16 residues. The CDR3 DNA reads as TGTGCCAGCAGCCGACCTACGTGGAGCGGTGTTGACGAGCAGTACTTC. This gives the protein CASSRPTWSGVDEQYF.

V usage is TRBV13 and J usage is TRBJ2-7; no reliable D call. Germline loops: CDR1 PRHDT, CDR2 FYEKMQ (reference sequence). V lost 4 bases and J lost 4, with 14 bases in between. The CDR3 consists of 14 residues. The CDR3 sequence is CASSSFSTGYEQYF. The CDR3 DNA is TGTGCCAGCAGCTCCTTTTCGACTGGTTACGAGCAGTACTTC.

The chain carries TRBV6-2 or TRBV6-3 and TRBJ1-1; TRBD1 matches 8 bases. The CDR3 consists of 18 residues. With V trimmed by 2 bases and J by 3 bases, 14 bases remained unmatched. Germline CDR1 is MNHEY and CDR2 is SVGEGT. The CDR3: CASSYIQQRRTGHTEAFF. The CDR3 nucleotides read TGTGCCAGCAGTTACATCCAACAAAGACGGACAGGGCACACTGAAGCTTTCTTT.

This clonotype was seen just once. V is TRBV29-1 and J is TRBJ2-7; D is possibly TRBD1 (5 bases). Germline assignment: CDR1 SQVTM and CDR2 ANQGSEA. The V end was cut by 4 bases, the J end by 4 bases, with 14 bases between. This CDR3 contains 13 residues. The CDR3 nucleotides are TGCAGCGTTGGCCCGGGCAGGGAATACGAGCAGTACTTC. Encoded protein: CSVGPGREYEQYF.

This clonotype turned up a few times. This rearrangement joins TRBV5-5 to TRBJ1-1, with 9 bases identical to TRBD1. Trimming removed 1 base from V and 7 bases from J; junction bases left unmatched: 17. The CDR3 totals 18 residues. CDR1 SGHKS and CDR2 YYEKEE come from the germline V gene (reference sequence). Here the CDR3 reads CASSLLYRDREDSGEAFF. The CDR3 DNA follows: TGTGCCAGCAGCTTGTTATATCGGGACAGGGAGGATAGTGGTGAAGCTTTCTTT.